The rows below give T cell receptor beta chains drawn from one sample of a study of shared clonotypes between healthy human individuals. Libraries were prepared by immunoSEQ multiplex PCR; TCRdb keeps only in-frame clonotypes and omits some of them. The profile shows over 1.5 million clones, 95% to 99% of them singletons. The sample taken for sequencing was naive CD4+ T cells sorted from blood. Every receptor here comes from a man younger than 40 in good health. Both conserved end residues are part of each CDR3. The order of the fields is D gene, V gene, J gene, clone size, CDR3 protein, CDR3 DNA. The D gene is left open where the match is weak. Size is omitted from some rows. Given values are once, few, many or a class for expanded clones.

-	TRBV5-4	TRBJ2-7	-	CASSLAGAGQSYEQYF	TGTGCCAGCAGCTTGGCCGGTGCAGGGCAATCCTACGAGCAGTACTTC
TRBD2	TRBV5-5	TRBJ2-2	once	CASSRLAGVANTGELFF	TGTGCCAGCAGTCGACTAGCGGGAGTTGCGAACACCGGGGAGCTGTTTTTT
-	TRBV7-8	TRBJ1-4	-	CASSSERTRYNEKLFF	TGTGCCAGCAGCTCCGAACGGACGAGATACAATGAAAAACTGTTTTTT
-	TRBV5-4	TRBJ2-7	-	CASSLGGQSYEQYF	TGTGCCAGCAGCTTAGGTGGACAGAGCTACGAGCAGTACTTC
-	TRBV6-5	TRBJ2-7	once	CASSNRDEQYF	TGTGCCAGCAGTAACAGGGACGAGCAGTACTTC
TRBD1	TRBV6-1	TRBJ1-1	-	CASAQGPFTEAFF	TGTGCCAGCGCACAGGGGCCTTTCACTGAAGCTTTCTTT
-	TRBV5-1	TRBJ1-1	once	CASSLAGSGGANTEAFF	TGCGCCAGCAGCTTGGCCGGTTCGGGGGGCGCGAACACTGAAGCTTTCTTT
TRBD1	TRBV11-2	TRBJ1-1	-	CASSKPQGIRNTEAFF	TGTGCCAGCAGCAAACCACAGGGGATCCGGAACACTGAAGCTTTCTTT
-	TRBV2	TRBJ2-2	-	CASRQGTVNTGELFF	TGTGCCAGCAGGCAAGGGACTGTTAACACCGGGGAGCTGTTTTTT
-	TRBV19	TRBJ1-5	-	CASSIVQGPQHF	TGTGCCAGTAGTATAGTTCAGGGACCCCAGCATTTT
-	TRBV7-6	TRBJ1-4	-	CASSSPGVEKLFF	TGTGCCAGCAGCTCACCGGGGGTTGAAAAACTGTTTTTT
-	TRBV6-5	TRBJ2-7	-	CASSYGDDEQYF	TGTGCCAGCAGTTACGGTGATGACGAGCAGTACTTC
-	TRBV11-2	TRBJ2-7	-	CASSPPGPYEQYF	TGTGCCAGCAGCCCCCCCGGCCCCTACGAGCAGTACTTC
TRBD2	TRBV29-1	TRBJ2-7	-	CSAREVAGSYEQYF	TGCAGTGCAAGGGAAGTAGCGGGGTCCTACGAGCAGTACTTC
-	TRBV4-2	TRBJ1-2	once	CASSQDSTTGILGGYTF	TGTGCCAGCAGCCAGGATTCAACTACCGGGATCCTAGGGGGCTACACCTTC
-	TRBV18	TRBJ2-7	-	CASSPWTEEQYF	TGTGCCAGCTCACCATGGACTGAAGAGCAGTACTTC
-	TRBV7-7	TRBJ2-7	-	CASTRDTHREQYF	TGTGCCAGCACCCGGGACACCCATCGGGAGCAGTACTTC
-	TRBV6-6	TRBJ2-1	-	CASSDTLGRNEQFF	TGTGCCAGCAGTGACACTCTGGGACGCAATGAGCAGTTCTTC
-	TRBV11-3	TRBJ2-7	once	CASSFGRTYEQYF	TGTGCCAGCAGCTTCGGCAGGACCTACGAGCAGTACTTC
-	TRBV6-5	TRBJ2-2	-	CASSYVLDNTGELFF	TGTGCCAGCAGTTACGTACTAGATAACACCGGGGAGCTGTTTTTT
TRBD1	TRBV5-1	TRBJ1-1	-	CASSLAGGVHTEAFF	TGCGCCAGCAGCTTGGCAGGGGGTGTTCACACTGAAGCTTTCTTT
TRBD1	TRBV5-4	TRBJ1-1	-	CASSTGQGAKMNTEAFF	TGTGCCAGCAGCACAGGACAGGGGGCTAAGATGAACACTGAAGCTTTCTTT
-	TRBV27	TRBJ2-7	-	CASSRTAPSYEQYF	TGTGCCAGCAGTAGGACAGCCCCCTCCTACGAGCAGTACTTC
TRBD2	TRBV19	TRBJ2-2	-	CASGVLAPNTGELFF	TGTGCCAGTGGTGTACTAGCGCCAAACACCGGGGAGCTGTTTTTT
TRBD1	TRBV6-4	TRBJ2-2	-	CASRVQGSTGELFF	TGTGCCAGCAGAGTACAGGGGAGCACCGGGGAGCTGTTTTTT
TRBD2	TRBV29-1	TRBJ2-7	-	CSVDGGAGAYEQYF	TGCAGCGTTGACGGGGGGGCAGGAGCCTACGAGCAGTACTTC
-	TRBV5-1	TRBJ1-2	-	CASSIQTGSGYTF	TGCGCCAGCAGCATACAGACAGGTTCGGGCTACACCTTC
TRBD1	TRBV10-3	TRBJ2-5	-	CAVGQSKGETQYF	TGTGCCGTGGGACAGTCAAAAGGGGAGACCCAGTACTTC
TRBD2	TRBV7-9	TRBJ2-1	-	CAIILADSSYNEQFF	TGTGCCATCATACTAGCGGATAGCTCCTACAATGAGCAGTTCTTC
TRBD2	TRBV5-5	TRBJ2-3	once	CASSLRTSGNTQYF	TGTGCCAGCAGCCTCAGGACTAGCGGTAATACGCAGTATTTT
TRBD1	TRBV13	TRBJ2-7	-	CASSYTDRDHEQYF	TGTGCCAGCAGCTACACGGACAGGGACCACGAGCAGTACTTC
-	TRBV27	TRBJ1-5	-	CASSRGAPGGNQPQHF	TGTGCCAGCAGCCGGGGGGCACCCGGAGGAAATCAGCCCCAGCATTTT
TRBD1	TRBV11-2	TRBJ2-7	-	CASSIHPRDRSYEQYF	TGTGCCAGCAGCATTCACCCTAGGGACAGGTCCTACGAGCAGTACTTC
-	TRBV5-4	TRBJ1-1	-	CASSLAGQNTEAFF	TGTGCCAGCAGCTTGGCCGGACAAAACACTGAAGCTTTCTTT
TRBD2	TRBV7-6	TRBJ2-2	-	CASSLRAGVTGELFF	TGTGCCAGCAGCTTAAGAGCGGGGGTCACCGGGGAGCTGTTTTTT
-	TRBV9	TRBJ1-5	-	CASSVVGATTGIDSNQPQHF	TGTGCCAGCAGCGTAGTAGGCGCCACAACAGGGATCGATAGCAATCAGCCCCAGCATTTT
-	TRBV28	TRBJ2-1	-	CASSFGRNEQFF	TGTGCCAGCAGTTTTGGACGGAATGAGCAGTTCTTC
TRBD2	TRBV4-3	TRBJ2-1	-	CASISRGLAGANEQFF	TGCGCCAGCATCTCCAGGGGGCTAGCGGGAGCAAATGAGCAGTTCTTC
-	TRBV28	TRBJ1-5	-	CASSLTGPNQPQHF	TGTGCCAGCAGTTTGACAGGCCCGAATCAGCCCCAGCATTTT
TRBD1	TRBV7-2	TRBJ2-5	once	CASSLTGGAETQYF	TGTGCCAGCAGCTTGACAGGGGGCGCGGAGACCCAGTACTTC
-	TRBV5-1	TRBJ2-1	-	CASSFSDPTYNEQFF	TGCGCCAGCAGCTTCTCGGACCCGACCTACAATGAGCAGTTCTTC
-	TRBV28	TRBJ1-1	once	CASSLLWYTEAFF	TGTGCCAGCAGTTTACTGTGGTACACTGAAGCTTTCTTT
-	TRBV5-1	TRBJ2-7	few	CASSENYEQYF	TGCGCCAGCAGCGAAAACTACGAGCAGTACTTC
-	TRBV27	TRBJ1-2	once	CASSPFPPNYGYTF	TGTGCCAGCAGTCCCTTCCCCCCTAACTATGGCTACACCTTC
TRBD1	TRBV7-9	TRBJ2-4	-	CASSERDRLNF	TGTGCCAGCAGTGAACGGGACAGGCTGAACTTC
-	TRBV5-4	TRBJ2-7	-	CASSTRGGAYEQYF	TGTGCCAGCAGCACGCGGGGCGGTGCCTACGAGCAGTACTTC
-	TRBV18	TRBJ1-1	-	CASSLKEVSGTNTEAFF	TGTGCCAGCTCACTTAAGGAGGTCTCGGGGACGAACACTGAAGCTTTCTTT
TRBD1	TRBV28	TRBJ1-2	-	CASRGTGYYGYTF	TGTGCCAGCAGGGGGACAGGGTACTATGGCTACACCTTC
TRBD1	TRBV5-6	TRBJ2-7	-	CASSRTGLTYEQYF	TGTGCCAGCAGCAGGACAGGGCTTACCTACGAGCAGTACTTC
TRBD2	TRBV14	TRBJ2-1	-	CASSSRRAERGSYNEQFF	TGTGCCAGCAGCTCACGCCGGGCGGAGCGGGGCTCCTACAATGAGCAGTTCTTC
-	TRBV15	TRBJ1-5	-	CATSRGEASNQPQHF	TGTGCCACCAGCAGAGGGGAGGCGAGCAATCAGCCCCAGCATTTT
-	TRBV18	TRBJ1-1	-	CASSPLSNMNTEAFF	TGTGCCAGCTCACCTCTATCGAACATGAACACTGAAGCTTTCTTT
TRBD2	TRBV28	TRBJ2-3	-	CASKFGGAGGGAAQYF	TGTGCCAGCAAATTTGGTGGGGCGGGAGGGGGTGCGGCGCAGTATTTT
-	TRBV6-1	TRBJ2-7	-	CASSEKGYEQYF	TGTGCCAGCAGTGAAAAGGGCTACGAGCAGTACTTC
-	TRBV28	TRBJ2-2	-	CASSSIGERTGELFF	TGTGCCAGCAGTTCGATAGGGGAGAGAACCGGGGAGCTGTTTTTT
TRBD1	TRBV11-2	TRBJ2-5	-	CASSLQTGLETQYF	TGTGCCAGCAGCTTACAGACAGGGTTAGAGACCCAGTACTTC
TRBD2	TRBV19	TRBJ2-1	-	CASSPGLAGVRNEQFF	TGTGCCAGTAGCCCGGGACTAGCGGGAGTCCGCAATGAGCAGTTCTTC